The count of the clone carrying this TCR beta chain is one. TCRdb's copy holds only in-frame clones and misses some; the assay was immunoSEQ multiplex PCR. This sample has about 60,000 clones, with about 83% found just once. CDR3 length equals 14 residues. V lost 0 bases and J 5 bases, leaving 9 bases between the germline ends. Germline CDR1 is SGHTS and CDR2 is YDEGEE. These data are taken from a study of blood T cell repertoires in COVID-19. This TCR came from a human donor in a cohort sampled during active COVID-19. The sequenced material came from peripheral blood. The genes are TRBV5-8 and TRBJ1-5; D is possibly TRBD1 (6 bases). CDR3 protein: CASSLVSGDQPQHF. DNA for the CDR3: TGTGCCAGCAGCTTGGTGTCAGGGGATCAGCCCCAGCATTTT.